Below, 6 T cell receptor beta chains from the same sample are listed, as sequenced in a study of memory B cells and T cells in multiple sclerosis. Separate sequencing covered autoproliferating (CFSE-dim) and non-proliferating (CFSE-high) T cells from stimulus-free culture. Cultures began with about 4.5x10^7 CFSE-labeled PBMCs, unstimulated for 7 days, with replicate wells pooled. These receptors' antigens are unknown. Profiled with immunoSEQ multiplex PCR; TCRdb holds only in-frame clones, not every one. The sample records approximately 47,000 clones, more than 65% being singletons. Sequencing was performed on PBMCs from blood kept in culture. These receptor sequences come from a human donor with multiple sclerosis.

In this sample, this clone turned up once. The chain couples TRBV19 to TRBJ2-1, with D uncertain. V lost 3 bases and J lost 4, with 7 bases in between. CDR3 size: 13 residues. The germline V gene encodes CDR1 LNHDA and CDR2 SQIVND (reference sequence). This CDR3 reads CASSIALYNEQFF. The DNA for the CDR3 is TGTGCCAGTAGTATTGCCTTGTACAATGAGCAGTTCTTC.

V usage is TRBV4-3 and J usage is TRBJ2-6; perhaps TRBD2 as D (6 bases). V lost 0 bases to trimming and J lost 3 bases, with 9 bases between them. CDR3 length: 16 residues. The V gene's germline CDR1 is LGHNA and CDR2 YSLEER. The CDR3 loop is CASSQDTGGGANVLTF. CDR3 coding DNA: TGCGCCAGCAGCCAAGATACCGGGGGTGGGGCCAACGTCCTGACTTTC.

The J gene is TRBJ1-5, the V gene TRBV30, with TRBD1 matching over 8 bases. Germline CDR1 and CDR2: GTSNPN and SVGIG (reference sequence). The J segment lost 5 bases and the V segment lost 1 base, leaving 7 bases of the junction unmatched. The CDR3 is 15 amino acids. The DNA of the CDR3 is TGTGCCTGGAGTGAATGGGGACAGGACCATCAGCCCCAGCATTTT. It translates to CAWSEWGQDHQPQHF.

The chain employs TRBV5-1 and TRBJ1-1; perhaps TRBD1 as D (6 bases). The CDR3 loop spans 16 amino acids. Germline assignment: CDR1 SGHRS and CDR2 YFSETQ. Trimming removed 6 bases from V and 5 bases from J, with 23 bases in between. Here the CDR3 DNA reads TGCGCCAGCACCGACCCCCAGGGAGGGGGACTTACTGAAGCTTTCTTT. It codes for CASTDPQGGGLTEAFF. Using reference TRBV5-1 and TRBJ1-1 for the parts outside the CDR3, the full variable domain is KAGVTQTPRYLIKTRGQQVTLSCSPISGHRSVSWYQQTPGQGLQFLFEYFSETQRNKGNFPGRFSGRQFSNSRSEMNVSTLELGDSALYLCASTDPQGGGLTEAFFGQGTRLTVV.

CDR3 loop: CASSYEWAAGYTF. The CDR3 nucleotides are TGTGCCAGCAGTTACGAGTGGGCGGCTGGCTACACCTTC. The J gene is TRBJ1-2, the V gene TRBV6-5; D gene unclear. The length of the CDR3 is 13 residues. The V gene lost 2 bases and the J gene lost 7 bases, with 11 bases spanning the gap. Germline V CDR1 and CDR2: MNHEY, SVGAGI.

The chain recombines TRBV5-1 with TRBJ2-3; D may be TRBD1 (6 bases). Per the germline V gene, CDR1 is SGHRS and CDR2 is YFSETQ. The CDR3 is 14 amino acids. V was shortened by 0 bases and J by 3 bases, with 8 bases between the two germline ends. The CDR3 DNA reads TGCGCCAGCAGCTTGGGGACAGAGACAGATACGCAGTATTTT. Encoded protein: CASSLGTETDTQYF. Variable domain in full (rest from reference TRBV5-1 and TRBJ2-3): KAGVTQTPRYLIKTRGQQVTLSCSPISGHRSVSWYQQTPGQGLQFLFEYFSETQRNKGNFPGRFSGRQFSNSRSEMNVSTLELGDSALYLCASSLGTETDTQYFGPGTRLTVL.